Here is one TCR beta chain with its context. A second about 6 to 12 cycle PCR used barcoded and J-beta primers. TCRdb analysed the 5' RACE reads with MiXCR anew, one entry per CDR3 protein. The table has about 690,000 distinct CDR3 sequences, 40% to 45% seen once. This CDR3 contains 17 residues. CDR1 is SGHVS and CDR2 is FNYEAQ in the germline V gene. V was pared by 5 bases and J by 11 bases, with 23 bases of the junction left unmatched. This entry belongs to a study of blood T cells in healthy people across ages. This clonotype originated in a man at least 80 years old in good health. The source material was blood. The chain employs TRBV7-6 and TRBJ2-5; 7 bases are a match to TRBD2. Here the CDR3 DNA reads TGTGCCAGCAGCCCCGCCCCTCTAGCGGAGCCTTACAATGAGCAGTACTTC. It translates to CASSPAPLAEPYNEQYF.